Presented here are 32 T cell receptor beta chains from one specimen sequenced in a study of tumor-infiltrating lymphocytes in localized non-small cell lung cancer. The table came from immunoSEQ multiplex PCR; TCRdb's copy has only in-frame clones and leaves some out. The sample carries 10,000 to 15,000 clones, approximately 84% recorded once. Sequenced input: lung tumor tissue. Source of these receptors: a human donor with non-small cell lung cancer.

This chain uses TRBV11-2 with TRBJ2-2; D might be TRBD2 (5 bases). CDR1 and CDR2 from the germline V gene are SGHAT and FQNNGV. Trimming took 5 bases from V and 5 from J, leaving 12 bases between them. The CDR3 loop spans 14 amino acids. The CDR3: CASSPLRETGELFF. The CDR3 DNA follows: TGTGCCAGCAGCCCCCTCCGGGAAACCGGGGAGCTGTTTTTT.

The J gene is TRBJ2-6, the V gene TRBV5-4; perhaps TRBD2 as D (6 bases). Germline V gene sequence: CDR1 SGHNT, CDR2 YYREEE (reference sequence). V dropped 1 base and J dropped 1 base, with 15 bases sitting between them. This CDR3 contains 18 residues. The CDR3 region has the DNA TGTGCCAGCAGCTTGAGAAGGGCAGGAGGGTCTGGGGCCAACGTCCTGACTTTC. Protein sequence: CASSLRRAGGSGANVLTF. Filled out from reference TRBV5-4 and TRBJ2-6, the complete variable domain reads ETGVTQSPTHLIKTRGQQVTLRCSSQSGHNTVSWYQQALGQGPQFIFQYYREEENGRGNFPPRFSGLQFPNYSSELNVNALELDDSALYLCASSLRRAGGSGANVLTFGAGSRLTVL.

This clone is a singleton in its sample. The V gene is TRBV5-4, the J gene TRBJ2-7, with D possibly being TRBD1 (5 bases). CDR1 and CDR2 from the germline V gene are SGHNT and YYREEE (reference sequence). V shed 0 bases and J shed 3 bases, with 7 bases lying between them. The CDR3 has 13 amino acids. The CDR3 here is CASSLEQGYEQYF. The DNA of the CDR3 is TGTGCCAGCAGCTTGGAGCAGGGCTACGAGCAGTACTTC.

This clone was recorded only once. The chain combines TRBV10-3 with TRBJ1-1; D is undetermined. CDR1 ENHRY and CDR2 SYGVKD come from the germline V gene. Trimming took 2 bases from V and 8 from J, leaving 15 bases between them. The CDR3 covers 14 residues. The CDR3 DNA is TGTGCCATCAGTGAGGGGGTTAAGGGCTACGAAGCTTTCTTT. This encodes CAISEGVKGYEAFF.

In its sample, this clone was seen once. The genes are TRBV7-9 and TRBJ2-2, with D perhaps being TRBD1 or TRBD2 (5 bases each). Germline loops: CDR1 SEHNR, CDR2 FQNEAQ (reference sequence). The CDR3 contains 14 residues. V shed 7 bases and J shed 2 bases, with 11 bases lying between them. This CDR3 is CASTGRLNTGELFF. CDR3 sequence (DNA): TGTGCCAGCACGGGACGGCTTAACACCGGGGAGCTGTTTTTT. Together with reference TRBV7-9 and TRBJ2-2, the CDR3 gives the full variable domain: DTGVSQNPRHKITKRGQNVTFRCDPISEHNRLYWYRQTLGQGPEFLTYFQNEAQLEKSRLLSDRFSAERPKGSFSTLEIQRTEQGDSAMYLCASTGRLNTGELFFGEGSRLTVL.

This clone was picked up a small number of times. This sequence joins TRBV6-6 and TRBJ2-7; 7 positions match TRBD1. The CDR3 is made up of 14 amino acids. Trimming removed 4 bases from V and 0 bases from J; junction bases left unmatched: 3. The V gene's germline CDR1 is MNHNY and CDR2 SVGAGI (reference sequence). CDR3 amino acids: CASSSRDSSYEQYF. For the CDR3, the DNA is TGTGCCAGCAGTTCCCGGGACAGCTCCTACGAGCAGTACTTC.

A note on this clone: The junction and the germline gene differ at one end; a read error may be behind it. The chain is built from TRBV5-6 and TRBJ2-1, with TRBD1 matching 8 bases. Looked up from germline, CDR1 is SGHDT and CDR2 is YYEEEE. This CDR3 spans 13 amino acids. The CDR3 spells CASSPGNTGGSLF. DNA for the CDR3: TGTGCCAGCAGCCCGGGGAATACAGGGGGATCGCTCTTC.

The chain employs TRBV5-1 and TRBJ2-5, with 9 positions matching TRBD2. The germline gives CDR1 SGHRS, CDR2 YFSETQ. The CDR3 runs 19 residues. V trimming: 0 bases; J trimming: 3 bases; junction bases outside the gene matches: 15. CDR3 protein: CASSLGVSYSTSGKETQYF. CDR3 DNA sequence: TGCGCCAGCAGCTTGGGCGTTAGTTATTCGACTAGCGGTAAAGAGACCCAGTACTTC.

The chain recombines TRBV6-6 with TRBJ1-5, with D maybe TRBD1 (6 bases). Germline V lookup: CDR1 MNHNY, CDR2 SVGAGI (reference sequence). The CDR3 has 13 residues. V was shortened by 7 bases and J by 3 bases, with 10 bases between the two germline ends. The CDR3 is CASTQGNNQPQHF. In DNA form, the CDR3 reads TGTGCCAGCACCCAGGGGAACAATCAGCCCCAGCATTTT.

This clone has more than one count but fewer than ten. The V call is TRBV6-5, the J call TRBJ2-2, with a weak D call TRBD1 (6 bases). CDR1 MNHEY and CDR2 SVGAGI come from the germline V gene. The CDR3 consists of 15 residues. V was shortened by 3 bases and J by 7 bases, with 15 bases between the two germline ends. The CDR3 sequence is CASSYGTTAGGELFF. CDR3 nucleotide sequence: TGTGCCAGCAGTTATGGGACAACCGCGGGCGGGGAGCTGTTTTTT.

The rearrangement uses TRBV28 and TRBJ2-3; D is ambiguous. Germline V CDR1 and CDR2: MDHEN, SYDVKM. Trimming removed 3 bases from V and 5 bases from J, with 18 bases in between. The CDR3 covers 16 residues. For the CDR3, the DNA is TGTGCCAGCAGTTTCCCCTGGGCCCCAACCCGAGATACGCAGTATTTT. This gives the protein CASSFPWAPTRDTQYF.

The chain joins TRBV30 to TRBJ1-5; TRBD1 aligns across 7 bases. Trimming at V came to 2 bases and at J to 3 bases, leaving 7 bases not matched to a gene. This CDR3 has 15 amino acids. The germline gives CDR1 GTSNPN, CDR2 SVGIG (reference sequence). CDR3 nucleotide sequence: TGTGCCTGGAGTAGAGGGACAGTCAACAATCAGCCCCAGCATTTT. It codes for CAWSRGTVNNQPQHF.

This clone was detected once. The CDR3 sequence: CSARTPETQYF. Here the CDR3 DNA reads TGCAGTGCTAGGACCCCAGAGACCCAGTACTTC. This chain connects TRBV20-1 to TRBJ2-5; D gene uncertain. V dropped 3 bases and J dropped 4 bases, with 6 bases sitting between them. The V gene's germline CDR1 is DFQATT and CDR2 SNEGSKA (reference sequence). The CDR3 loop spans 11 amino acids.

This clone came up a few times. V is TRBV19 and J is TRBJ2-7; D unresolved. Between the trimmed V and J ends, which lost 8 bases and 2 bases, there was a span of 10 bases. The CDR3 totals 12 residues. CDR1 LNHDA and CDR2 SQIVND come from the germline V gene (reference sequence). As DNA, the CDR3 is TGTGCCAGTTCAGACGCTACCTACGAGCAGTACTTC. Amino acids: CASSDATYEQYF.

The chain couples TRBV28 to TRBJ2-2, with D perhaps matching TRBD1 or TRBD2 (5 bases each). Trimming removed 4 bases from V and 5 bases from J, with 14 bases in between. The CDR3 loop spans 15 amino acids. CDR1 and CDR2 (germline): MDHEN, SYDVKM. The CDR3 DNA reads as TGTGCCAGCAGTTCCCCCACCTGGGGGACCGGGGAGCTGTTTTTT. Translation gives CASSSPTWGTGELFF.

The V call is TRBV19, the J call TRBJ1-5; D unclear. The germline gives CDR1 LNHDA, CDR2 SQIVND (reference sequence). The CDR3 is 14 amino acids. The V end was cut by 5 bases, the J end by 1 base, with 9 bases between. CDR3 nucleotide sequence: TGTGCCAGTAGTCTCGATGTGAGCAATCAGCCCCAGCATTTT. This gives the protein CASSLDVSNQPQHF.

The V call is TRBV7-3, the J call TRBJ1-5; TRBD1 is a possible D gene (5 bases). This CDR3 spans 13 amino acids. V was clipped by 5 bases and J by 5 bases, with 10 bases between them. Germline V gene data show CDR1 as SGHTA and CDR2 as FQGTGA. The CDR3 bases are TGTGCCAGCAGCCGGGGGTGGCATCAGCCCCAGCATTTT. This codes for CASSRGWHQPQHF.

The V gene is TRBV2, the J gene TRBJ2-6; D gene uncertain. CDR1 is SNHLY and CDR2 is FYNNEI in the germline V gene. Trimming left V 4 bases short and J 0 bases short, with 13 bases between. The CDR3 spans 17 residues. The CDR3 loop reads CASSGTPRNSGANVLTF. The CDR3 region has the DNA TGTGCCAGCAGTGGAACCCCACGGAACTCTGGGGCCAACGTCCTGACTTTC.

This chain joins TRBV27 and TRBJ2-3; D unresolved. Between the trimmed V and J ends, which lost 2 bases and 4 bases, there was a span of 1 base. Germline V gene data show CDR1 as MNHEY and CDR2 as SMNVEV (reference sequence). The CDR3 totals 11 residues. The CDR3, as DNA: TGTGCCAGCAGTTTAGCAGATACGCAGTATTTT. Translated: CASSLADTQYF.

The chain combines TRBV30 with TRBJ2-7; TRBD2 matches 10 bases. Germline V gives CDR1 GTSNPN, CDR2 SVGIG (reference sequence). J was trimmed by 4 bases and V by 3 bases; bases with no gene match: 9. CDR3 length: 15 residues. In DNA form, the CDR3 reads TGTGCCTGGAGGAAGGGAACTAGCGGGGTGTACGAGCAGTACTTC. Protein sequence: CAWRKGTSGVYEQYF.

The chain links TRBV6-1 to TRBJ1-2, with 7 bases aligning to TRBD1. Looked up from germline, CDR1 is MNHNS and CDR2 is SASEGT. Germline trimming cut 0 bases from V and 6 bases from J; bases unmatched to any gene: 7. The CDR3 length is 15 residues. CDR3 protein: CASSEAVTGQDGYTF. The CDR3 DNA is TGTGCCAGCAGTGAAGCCGTGACAGGGCAGGATGGCTACACCTTC.

V gene TRBV5-1 combines with J gene TRBJ2-7, with D perhaps TRBD1 (6 bases). V was clipped by 4 bases and J by 5 bases, with 16 bases between them. CDR1 SGHRS and CDR2 YFSETQ come from the germline V gene. The CDR3 covers 14 residues. The CDR3 DNA reads as TGCGCCAGCAGCCTGGTTGGGGGCGAGCACGAGCAGTACTTC. This sequence encodes CASSLVGGEHEQYF.

This chain uses TRBV4-1 with TRBJ2-7, with D possibly matching TRBD2 (5 bases). The CDR3 is made up of 15 amino acids. Deletions cut 0 bases from V and 5 bases from J, with 14 bases between. In germline, CDR1 is MGHRA, CDR2 YSYEKL. Written as DNA, the CDR3 is TGCGCCAGCAGCCAAGAGCTCGGGGATCTCGACGAGCAGTACTTC. It codes for CASSQELGDLDEQYF.

The table lists this clone with a count of one. Here the CDR3 reads CASSFSTQGYNYGYTF. The CDR3 DNA reads as TGTGCCAGCAGTTTCAGCACTCAGGGATACAACTATGGCTACACCTTC. J is TRBJ1-2 and V is TRBV28, with D possibly TRBD1 on 5 matching bases. The CDR3 has 16 residues. V was clipped by 3 bases and J by 2 bases, with 16 bases between them. Germline loops: CDR1 MDHEN, CDR2 SYDVKM.

This clone has only a few counts. The sample has other DNA sequences that encode this CDR3 too. The rearrangement links TRBV27 to TRBJ1-1; 8 nucleotides align to TRBD1. This CDR3 is built from 16 residues. V shed 1 base, J shed 3 bases, and the junction held 7 bases outside the gene matches. Germline V gene lookup returns CDR1 MNHEY and CDR2 SMNVEV (reference sequence). CDR3 sequence: CASSLFQGASDTEAFF. CDR3 DNA: TGTGCCAGCAGTTTATTCCAGGGGGCGTCGGACACTGAAGCTTTCTTT.

CDR3 DNA sequence: TGTGCCAGCAGCTTAGCCACAGCATTCGGGGCGGAGCTGTTTTTT. Its translation is CASSLATAFGAELFF. The chain recombines TRBV7-8 with TRBJ2-2; possibly TRBD1 or TRBD2 for D (5 bases each). V was clipped by 0 bases and J by 10 bases, with 15 bases between them. The germline V gene encodes CDR1 SGHVS and CDR2 FQNEAQ. The CDR3 length is 15 residues.

This rearrangement joins TRBV5-1 to TRBJ2-3; 9 bases fit TRBD2. Germline values: CDR1 SGHRS, CDR2 YFSETQ. Unmatched junction bases numbered 11, after V lost 4 bases and J lost 5 bases. This CDR3 has 16 residues. As DNA, the CDR3 is TGCGCCAGCAGCCGACTAGCGGTAGTGGAAATAGATACGCAGTATTTT. Translated: CASSRLAVVEIDTQYF. The full variable domain, rest sourced from reference TRBV5-1 and TRBJ2-3, is KAGVTQTPRYLIKTRGQQVTLSCSPISGHRSVSWYQQTPGQGLQFLFEYFSETQRNKGNFPGRFSGRQFSNSRSEMNVSTLELGDSALYLCASSRLAVVEIDTQYFGPGTRLTVL.

This sequence joins TRBV12-5 and TRBJ2-2; D may be TRBD1 or TRBD2 (5 bases each). Germline V gene lookup returns CDR1 LGHNT and CDR2 FRNRAP. This CDR3 comprises 14 residues. Trimming cost V 5 bases and J 1 base, with 8 bases left between them. DNA of the CDR3: TGTGCTAGTGGTGGGGCGGGGAACACCGGGGAGCTGTTTTTT. The encoded protein is CASGGAGNTGELFF.

V is TRBV27 and J is TRBJ2-1, with 8 bases that match TRBD2. Germline CDR1 is MNHEY and CDR2 is SMNVEV (reference sequence). Germline trimming cut 3 bases from V and 2 bases from J; bases unmatched to any gene: 6. The CDR3 has 16 residues. The chain's CDR3 is CASSFLAGGPYNEQFF. Written as DNA, the CDR3 is TGTGCCAGCAGTTTTCTTGCGGGAGGACCCTACAATGAGCAGTTCTTC.

V and J are TRBV10-3 and TRBJ2-1; 9 bases map to TRBD1. The length of the CDR3 is 16 residues. V lost 10 bases to trimming and J lost 4 bases; unmatched junction nucleotides: 14. Germline V gene data show CDR1 as ENHRY and CDR2 as SYGVKD. The CDR3 here is CATLPRTGVSYNEQFF. CDR3 coding DNA: TGTGCCACCTTACCGAGGACAGGGGTCTCTTACAATGAGCAGTTCTTC.

The chain links TRBV9 to TRBJ2-2, with 7 nucleotides matching TRBD2. V was pared by 0 bases and J by 4 bases, with 3 bases of the junction left unmatched. Germline V gene sequence: CDR1 SGDLS, CDR2 YYNGEE. The CDR3 consists of 15 residues. In DNA, the CDR3 is TGTGCCAGCAGCGTAGAAGCGGGAAGCACCGGGGAGCTGTTTTTT. Its translation: CASSVEAGSTGELFF.

This chain links TRBV4-2 with TRBJ2-5, with D hard to call. The V gene lost 1 base and the J gene lost 2 bases, with 11 bases spanning the gap. The CDR3 totals 15 residues. Germline values: CDR1 LGHNA, CDR2 YNFKEQ. DNA for the CDR3: TGTGCCAGCAGCCAAGTAAAGGCGGATCAAGAGACCCAGTACTTC. Protein: CASSQVKADQETQYF.